These T cell receptor beta chains were read from a single sample in a study of molecular identifiers for immune sequencing clone quantification. Each CDR3 protein is one row after TCRdb ran MiXCR on the PCR reads. This repertoire shows tens of thousands of distinct CDR3 sequences, roughly 21% found once; its top ten account for about 1%. Material: naive CD8+ T cells from blood, with Jurkat cell RNA spiked in. The receptors originated from a human donor in good health. Some libraries in this study had Jurkat cell RNA spiked in. The CDR3 runs from the conserved cysteine through the conserved F or W. D genes are given only for firm matches. Size is stated for part of the rows, as once, few or many counts, or as a class when the clone is expanded.

clone_size	d_call	v_call	j_call	cdr3_nt	cdr3_aa
few	TRBD1	TRBV6-1	TRBJ2-5	TGTGCCAGCAATATCAGGGGGCTAGGGGAGACCCAGTACTTC	CASNIRGLGETQYF
few	TRBD1	TRBV28	TRBJ1-1	TGTGCCAGCAGTCCTCCGGGACAGGGATACACTGAAGCTTTCTTT	CASSPPGQGYTEAFF
.	TRBD1	TRBV7-9	TRBJ2-7	TGTGCCAGCAGCTACGGGACAGCCACCTACGAGCAGTACTTC	CASSYGTATYEQYF
.	.	TRBV28	TRBJ1-5	TGTGCCAGCAGTACCCATGGTATTGGACAGCGGACGTGGGCCCAGCATTTT	CASSTHGIGQRTWAQHF
.	.	TRBV28	TRBJ1-5	TGTGCCAGCAGTTTGGGAGGGAATCAGCCCCAGCAATTT	CASSLGGNQPQQF
.	.	TRBV20-1	TRBJ2-7	TGCAGTGCTAGAGGTAGACTCACCTACGAGCAGTACTTC	CSARGRLTYEQYF
many	.	TRBV19	TRBJ2-3	TGTGCCAGTAGTATCGGCCGGGAGTCGGATACGCAGTATTTT	CASSIGRESDTQYF
many	.	TRBV29-1	TRBJ2-7	TGCAGCGGAGGGGGTACCTACGAGCAGTACTTC	CSGGGTYEQYF
.	.	TRBV12-3/TRBV12-4	TRBJ2-1	TGTGCCAGCAGTTTAACCGGGGATGTTAACAATGAGCAGTTCTTC	CASSLTGDVNNEQFF
many	.	TRBV27	TRBJ1-5	TGTGCCAGCAGTACGGGAAGCAATCAGCCCCAGCATTTT	CASSTGSNQPQHF
.	.	TRBV5-6	TRBJ2-1	TGTGCCAGCAGCTTGGTGGGGGGTGACGGTGAGCAGTTCTTC	CASSLVGGDGEQFF
few	.	TRBV9	TRBJ2-6	TGTGCCAGCAATACCGACAGCAGCTCTGGGGCCAACGTCCTGACTTTC	CASNTDSSSGANVLTF
few	TRBD2	TRBV2	TRBJ2-7	TGTGCCAGCAGTGGGGGACTAGCGTTCAGCTCCTACGAGCAGTACTTC	CASSGGLAFSSYEQYF
many	.	TRBV6-2/TRBV6-3	TRBJ1-5	TGTGCCAGCAGTTACTCGCCAAGGATGGGCCGTCCCCAACAGCCCCAGCATTTT	CASSYSPRMGRPQQPQHF
many	.	TRBV7-9	TRBJ1-1	TGTGCCAGCAGCTTAGTTATACACCCTGAAGCTTTCTTT	CASSLVIHPEAFF
many	.	TRBV4-3	TRBJ2-3	TGCGCCAGCAGCCAAACCGGGACCTATACGCAGTATTTT	CASSQTGTYTQYF
few	TRBD1	TRBV7-9	TRBJ2-7	TGTGCCAGCAGCTTTGACAGGGACAGGGGATCCTACGAGCAGTACTTC	CASSFDRDRGSYEQYF
many	.	TRBV20-1	TRBJ2-5	TGCAGTGCTAGAGATTCGGTAGAAGAGACCCAGTACTTC	CSARDSVEETQYF
.	.	TRBV7-8	TRBJ2-7	TGTGCCAGCAGCCAAGAGGACTATCTATACGGGCAGTACTTC	CASSQEDYLYGQYF
many	.	TRBV7-8	TRBJ1-2	TGTGCCAGCAGCAATAGGGACACCACCAACTATGGCTACACCTTC	CASSNRDTTNYGYTF